The clone carrying this T cell receptor beta chain was seen a few times. The antigen is not known. The time point here: blood 2 weeks post-SBRT. Regarding treatment: 15 Gy SBRT to primary tumor, nephrectomy 4 weeks later. Germline lookup yields CDR1 SGHNT and CDR2 YYREEE (reference sequence). The V end lost 2 bases, the J end lost 6 bases, and 8 bases lay between the germline ends. CDR3 length: 12 residues. The data originate from a study of radiation and T cells in renal cell carcinoma. Findings and caveats of the study: Without pretreatment biopsies, baseline tumor clonotype presence was undetermined.

Data came from immunoSEQ multiplex PCR; TCRdb stores just in-frame clones and leaves some out. This sample has around 60,000 clones, with around 76% found just once. The receptor's source is a man between 60 and 75 years old with renal cell carcinoma. The rearrangement joins TRBV5-4 to TRBJ1-2; maybe TRBD1 (5 bases). The starting material was blood, obtained from a patient whose treatment included radiotherapy and nephrectomy. The CDR3 protein is CASSLGDDGYTF. The CDR3 DNA is TGTGCCAGCAGCTTAGGGGATGATGGCTACACCTTC.